Sequencing of this T cell receptor beta chain was carried out in a study of T cells in Graves' hyperthyroidism and ophthalmopathy (dated by TCRdb to about 2019). For the study in its entirety: Peripheral blood samples were taken at the time of initial diagnosis, prior to any treatment. To identify TCR V-J signatures that set the groups apart, the researchers used a discovery cohort of approximately 98 patients, made up of 40 to 45 with Graves' ophthalmopathy and about 60 with stable Graves' hyperthyroidism. Prospective prediction of ophthalmopathy was tested in an independent validation cohort of some 19 hyperthyroidism patients and 15 to 17 patients who later progressed to ophthalmopathy. The roughly 91 discovery patients were randomly divided into training and test sets at a 7:3 ratio. In addition, the study compared T-cell repertoires in thyroid tissue and in blood from about 6 Graves' hyperthyroidism patients. Following sampling, methimazole starting at 30 mg daily was given to hyperthyroidism patients, and high-dose intravenous methylprednisolone was given to ophthalmopathy patients. According to the paper, TCR Vbeta CDR3 sequencing was carried out on some 130 peripheral blood samples, which came from 40 to 45 ophthalmopathy, 70 to 80 hyperthyroidism and 17 progressor patients.

Hyperthyroidism patients were newly diagnosed, had a disease duration of under 2 months, and were aged 18 to 65 years. Patients with uncontrolled infections, other autoimmune diseases, pregnancy or lactation were excluded. Clinical symptoms, serum thyroxine and TRAb, thyroid ultrasound, and orbital computed tomography formed the basis for the diagnoses. Blood from progressor patients was drawn when they were first diagnosed with hyperthyroidism, before any ophthalmopathy symptoms appeared. PBMCs were separated from roughly 10 ml of fresh peripheral blood using Ficoll-Paque density gradient centrifugation. Progressor patients were first diagnosed with Graves' hyperthyroidism and then developed ophthalmopathy during follow-up. Total RNA was extracted with Trizol reagent, and quality was checked on an Agilent 2100 Bioanalyzer. What the authors observed across the whole study: No statistical method was used to set the sample size in advance, and investigators knew the group allocation. Most expanded thyroid clonotypes (frequency above 0.001) were also detected in blood, suggesting blood repertoires may reflect thyroid immune responses. A 13 V-J signature model separated ophthalmopathy from stable hyperthyroidism, with about 88% sensitivity and 81% to 83% specificity in cross-validation and 80%/75% in testing. In validation, the model predicted progression to ophthalmopathy with approximately 70% sensitivity and about 73% specificity, a median of around six months before onset.

The CDR3, from cysteine to phenylalanine, totals 16 residues. Of the read, only the CDR3 DNA is kept; its 48 bases are in frame from base 1. CDR1 DFQATT and CDR2 SNEGSKA were looked up in the germline V gene (reference sequence). V is pruned by 5 bases and J by 5 bases, leaving 14 bases of the junction without a gene match. With regard to this clonotype: What antigen it recognizes has not been identified. Qualities for individual bases were not recorded, and no much larger clone is one base off.

The TCR beta CDR3 regions were amplified from RNA transcripts. The first round of RT-PCR for the TCR CDR3 was performed with the HTBI primer set and the Qiagen OneStep RT-PCR kit. A second multiplex PCR round built the libraries, followed by size selection and purification. The libraries were sequenced on an Illumina HiSeq2000 using paired-end 100 bp reads. In the original analysis: SOAPnuke was used to process the raw data, removing reads that contained adapters or uncalled bases, had a mean Phred below 15, or lacked an exact match to the constant primer or identifier. High-quality paired reads were merged with COPE v1.2.5, and unique nucleotide sequences were defined as clonotypes. MiTCR v1.1 was used to align clonotypes to the IMGT TRBV, TRBD and TRBJ reference segments. Only V-J combinations with frequency above 0.0001, covering about 99% of repertoires, were analysed. The TCS score was defined as F50 (clonal expansion) divided by E x V (chaos), with BLOSUM62-based TCRdist calculated between CDR3 peptides within each V-J. Welch's t-statistics and random forest reduced some 510 V-J features to 13, which were used in a naive Bayes classifier (R e1071). TCRdb ran its own pipeline on the public reads, namely fastp trimming at Q25 and MiXCR clone calling, and kept in-frame beta chains. Under each unique CDR3 protein, matching rows form one entry showing the most common genes and DNA. The V and J calls were not made by the authors but by TCRdb's processing. This sample has some 250,000 distinct CDR3 sequences in its table, and more than 12% of those were observed once. The top ten hold approximately 12% of the sample.

The TCR sequence derives from a woman aged 40-49 years with Graves' hyperthyroidism that later progressed to Graves' ophthalmopathy. Recombination connected TRBV20-1 to TRBJ2-1, and 8 junctional nucleotides match TRBD2. The sequencing input was blood. The nucleotides read TGCAGTGCTCCACCAGGTGATCGGACTAGCAACAATGAGCAGTTCTTC. Its protein product is CSAPPGDRTSNNEQFF.